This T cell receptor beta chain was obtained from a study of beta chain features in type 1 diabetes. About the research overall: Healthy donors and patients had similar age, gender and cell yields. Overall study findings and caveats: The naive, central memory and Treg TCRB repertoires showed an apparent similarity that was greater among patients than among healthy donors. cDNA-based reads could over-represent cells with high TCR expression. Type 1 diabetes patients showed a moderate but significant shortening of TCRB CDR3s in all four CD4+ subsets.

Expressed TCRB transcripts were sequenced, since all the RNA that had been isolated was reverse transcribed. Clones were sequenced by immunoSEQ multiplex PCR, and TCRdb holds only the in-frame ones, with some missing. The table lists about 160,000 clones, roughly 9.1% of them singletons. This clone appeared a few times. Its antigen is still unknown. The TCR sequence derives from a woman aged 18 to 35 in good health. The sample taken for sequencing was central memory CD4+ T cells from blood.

CDR3 residues: CASGLLGADTQYF. CDR3 DNA sequence: TGTGCCAGCGGGTTATTAGGGGCAGATACGCAGTATTTT. This chain joins TRBV5-8 and TRBJ2-3; D may be TRBD1 (5 bases). This CDR3 spans 13 amino acids. V lost 7 bases to trimming and J lost 4 bases, with 13 bases between them. Germline loops: CDR1 SGHTS, CDR2 YDEGEE.